Listed below are T cell receptor beta chains from one sample, sequenced in a study of shared clonotypes between healthy human individuals. Profiled with immunoSEQ multiplex PCR; TCRdb holds only in-frame clones, not every one. The table has some 500,000 clones, 90% to 96% seen once. The sequencing input was naive CD4+ T cells sorted from blood. These receptor sequences come from a woman aged 25 to 39 in good health. Both conserved end residues are part of each CDR3. A D gene is named only where the DNA matches it firmly. Where a row states a size, it is once, few, many or the class of an expanded clone; other rows omit it.

cdr3_aa: CASRASGSSGEQFF
cdr3_nt: TGCGCCAGCAGGGCTAGCGGGAGCTCTGGTGAGCAGTTCTTC
d_call: TRBD2
cdr3_length: 14
j_call: TRBJ2-1
clone_size: NA
v_call: TRBV10-2

cdr3_aa: CASSFRDRSGNTIYF
cdr3_nt: TGTGCCAGCAGCTTTAGGGACCGCTCTGGAAACACCATATATTTT
d_call: NA
cdr3_length: 15
j_call: TRBJ1-3
clone_size: once
v_call: TRBV11-3

cdr3_aa: CASSVGIDYNSPLHF
cdr3_nt: TGTGCCAGCAGCGTAGGTATAGATTATAATTCACCCCTCCACTTT
d_call: NA
cdr3_length: 15
j_call: TRBJ1-6
clone_size: NA
v_call: TRBV9

cdr3_aa: CASSYSGTLYEQYF
cdr3_nt: TGTGCCAGCAGTTACTCCGGGACTCTCTACGAGCAGTACTTC
d_call: NA
cdr3_length: 14
j_call: TRBJ2-7
clone_size: NA
v_call: TRBV6-6

cdr3_aa: CASSPQKAKNIQYF
cdr3_nt: TGCGCCAGCAGCCCACAGAAAGCCAAAAACATTCAGTACTTC
d_call: NA
cdr3_length: 14
j_call: TRBJ2-4
clone_size: once
v_call: TRBV10-1

cdr3_aa: CASSLTTGGNTGELFF
cdr3_nt: TGCGCCAGCAGCTTGACGACAGGGGGAAACACCGGGGAGCTGTTTTTT
d_call: TRBD1
cdr3_length: 16
j_call: TRBJ2-2
clone_size: NA
v_call: TRBV5-1

cdr3_aa: CASSPRTGLSNQPQHF
cdr3_nt: TGTGCCAGCTCACCTAGGACAGGGCTTAGCAATCAGCCCCAGCATTTT
d_call: TRBD1
cdr3_length: 16
j_call: TRBJ1-5
clone_size: NA
v_call: TRBV18

cdr3_aa: CASSSRAGSNYGYTF
cdr3_nt: TGTGCCAGCAGTTCAAGGGCAGGGAGTAACTATGGCTACACCTTC
d_call: NA
cdr3_length: 15
j_call: TRBJ1-2
clone_size: NA
v_call: TRBV28

cdr3_aa: CSALIMVEAFF
cdr3_nt: TGCAGTGCCCTAATCATGGTTGAAGCTTTCTTT
d_call: NA
cdr3_length: 11
j_call: TRBJ1-1
clone_size: NA
v_call: TRBV20-1

cdr3_aa: CASSLTEFYEQYF
cdr3_nt: TGTGCCAGCAGCTTGACGGAATTCTACGAGCAGTACTTC
d_call: NA
cdr3_length: 13
j_call: TRBJ2-7
clone_size: NA
v_call: TRBV5-5

cdr3_aa: CASSDPGTGGNQPQHF
cdr3_nt: TGCGCCAGCAGTGACCCTGGGACAGGGGGCAATCAGCCCCAGCATTTT
d_call: TRBD1
cdr3_length: 16
j_call: TRBJ1-5
clone_size: NA
v_call: TRBV10-2

cdr3_aa: CASSRGCTEAFF
cdr3_nt: TGTGCCAGCAGCAGAGGGTGCACTGAAGCTTTCTTT
d_call: NA
cdr3_length: 12
j_call: TRBJ1-1
clone_size: NA
v_call: TRBV21-1

cdr3_aa: CASSLGVQGNTGELFF
cdr3_nt: TGTGCCAGCAGCTTGGGAGTACAGGGGAACACCGGGGAGCTGTTTTTT
d_call: NA
cdr3_length: 16
j_call: TRBJ2-2
clone_size: once
v_call: TRBV5-8

cdr3_aa: CASSQGSQPQHF
cdr3_nt: TGTGCCAGCAGTCAGGGTTCCCAGCCCCAGCATTTT
d_call: NA
cdr3_length: 12
j_call: TRBJ1-5
clone_size: NA
v_call: TRBV28

cdr3_aa: CASSPSGSGYEQYF
cdr3_nt: TGTGCCAGCAGCCCTTCGGGTAGCGGCTACGAGCAGTACTTC
d_call: NA
cdr3_length: 14
j_call: TRBJ2-7
clone_size: NA
v_call: TRBV9

cdr3_aa: CASSFGSGSQETQYF
cdr3_nt: TGCGCCAGCAGCTTTGGGAGCGGGAGTCAAGAGACCCAGTACTTC
d_call: TRBD2
cdr3_length: 15
j_call: TRBJ2-5
clone_size: NA
v_call: TRBV5-1

cdr3_aa: CASSTRGPTGELFF
cdr3_nt: TGTGCCAGCAGCACGAGGGGTCCCACCGGGGAGCTGTTTTTT
d_call: NA
cdr3_length: 14
j_call: TRBJ2-2
clone_size: once
v_call: TRBV11-2

cdr3_aa: CASSIGQGAPLDGYTF
cdr3_nt: TGTGCCAGCAGTATAGGACAGGGGGCACCCTTAGATGGCTACACCTTC
d_call: TRBD1
cdr3_length: 16
j_call: TRBJ1-2
clone_size: once
v_call: TRBV28

cdr3_aa: CASSGRTSGALDTQYF
cdr3_nt: TGTGCCAGCAGTGGACGGACTAGCGGTGCTTTAGATACGCAGTATTTT
d_call: TRBD2
cdr3_length: 16
j_call: TRBJ2-3
clone_size: NA
v_call: TRBV27

cdr3_aa: CASSPASGSRDTQYF
cdr3_nt: TGTGCCAGCTCACCAGCTAGCGGGAGTCGGGATACGCAGTATTTT
d_call: TRBD2
cdr3_length: 15
j_call: TRBJ2-3
clone_size: NA
v_call: TRBV18

cdr3_aa: CASSRTGEGEQYF
cdr3_nt: TGTGCCAGCAGCAGGACAGGCGAGGGCGAGCAGTACTTC
d_call: TRBD1
cdr3_length: 13
j_call: TRBJ2-7
clone_size: once
v_call: TRBV7-9

cdr3_aa: CASSTGGNEQFF
cdr3_nt: TGTGCCAGCAGTACGGGGGGTAATGAGCAGTTCTTC
d_call: TRBD2
cdr3_length: 12
j_call: TRBJ2-1
clone_size: once
v_call: TRBV6-5

cdr3_aa: CASSLGQSYEQYF
cdr3_nt: TGTGCCAGCAGCTTAGGGCAGTCCTACGAGCAGTACTTC
d_call: NA
cdr3_length: 13
j_call: TRBJ2-7
clone_size: NA
v_call: TRBV11-1

cdr3_aa: CASSDQSTDTQYF
cdr3_nt: TGTGCCAGCAGTGACCAAAGCACAGATACGCAGTATTTT
d_call: NA
cdr3_length: 13
j_call: TRBJ2-3
clone_size: NA
v_call: TRBV6-4

cdr3_aa: CASSTSGQYGSGNTIYF
cdr3_nt: TGTGCCAGCAGCACCAGCGGACAGTACGGCTCTGGAAACACCATATATTTT
d_call: NA
cdr3_length: 17
j_call: TRBJ1-3
clone_size: NA
v_call: TRBV27

cdr3_aa: CASSIGTGSSTDTQYF
cdr3_nt: TGTGCCAGTAGTATCGGGACCGGGTCGAGCACAGATACGCAGTATTTT
d_call: NA
cdr3_length: 16
j_call: TRBJ2-3
clone_size: NA
v_call: TRBV19

cdr3_aa: CASSEWDRGKLFF
cdr3_nt: TGCGCCAGCAGTGAATGGGACAGGGGTAAACTGTTTTTT
d_call: TRBD1
cdr3_length: 13
j_call: TRBJ1-4
clone_size: NA
v_call: TRBV10-2

cdr3_aa: CASSLWLAGVNEQFF
cdr3_nt: TGTGCCAGCAGTTTATGGCTAGCGGGAGTTAATGAGCAGTTCTTC
d_call: TRBD2
cdr3_length: 15
j_call: TRBJ2-1
clone_size: NA
v_call: TRBV28

cdr3_aa: CASSSETGEKLFF
cdr3_nt: TGTGCCAGCAGCTCCGAGACAGGGGAAAAACTGTTTTTT
d_call: TRBD1
cdr3_length: 13
j_call: TRBJ1-4
clone_size: NA
v_call: TRBV7-9

cdr3_aa: CASSVSGGSTEAFF
cdr3_nt: TGTGCCAGCAGCGTTTCAGGGGGTAGCACTGAAGCTTTCTTT
d_call: TRBD1
cdr3_length: 14
j_call: TRBJ1-1
clone_size: NA
v_call: TRBV7-8

cdr3_aa: CASSQGGGAVEENQPQHF
cdr3_nt: TGCGCCAGCAGCCAGGGAGGAGGTGCGGTAGAGGAGAATCAGCCCCAGCATTTT
d_call: NA
cdr3_length: 18
j_call: TRBJ1-5
clone_size: NA
v_call: TRBV4-1

cdr3_aa: CASSSASGNRELFF
cdr3_nt: TGCGCCAGCAGCTCGGCTAGCGGGAACAGGGAGCTGTTTTTT
d_call: TRBD2
cdr3_length: 14
j_call: TRBJ2-2
clone_size: NA
v_call: TRBV5-1

cdr3_aa: CASSPGQGNTEAFF
cdr3_nt: TGTGCCAGCTCACCGGGACAGGGGAACACTGAAGCTTTCTTT
d_call: TRBD1
cdr3_length: 14
j_call: TRBJ1-1
clone_size: NA
v_call: TRBV18

cdr3_aa: CASSPTDRITSYEQYF
cdr3_nt: TGTGCCAGCAGCCCCACTGACAGGATAACCTCCTACGAGCAGTACTTC
d_call: NA
cdr3_length: 16
j_call: TRBJ2-7
clone_size: NA
v_call: TRBV11-1

cdr3_aa: CAISEVVRVRGYEQYF
cdr3_nt: TGTGCCATCAGTGAGGTCGTCAGGGTGAGGGGTTACGAGCAGTACTTC
d_call: NA
cdr3_length: 16
j_call: TRBJ2-7
clone_size: NA
v_call: TRBV10-3

cdr3_aa: CASSVGLLSSYNEQFF
cdr3_nt: TGTGCCAGCAGCGTAGGGTTGTTGAGCTCCTACAATGAGCAGTTCTTC
d_call: NA
cdr3_length: 16
j_call: TRBJ2-1
clone_size: NA
v_call: TRBV9

cdr3_aa: CATSRDSYGTGAVYQPQHF
cdr3_nt: TGTGCCACCAGCAGAGATTCGTACGGGACAGGGGCAGTGTATCAGCCCCAGCATTTT
d_call: TRBD1
cdr3_length: 19
j_call: TRBJ1-5
clone_size: NA
v_call: TRBV15

cdr3_aa: CASSHRDRDSETQYF
cdr3_nt: TGTGCCAGCTCACACAGGGACAGGGACTCGGAGACCCAGTACTTC
d_call: TRBD1
cdr3_length: 15
j_call: TRBJ2-5
clone_size: once
v_call: TRBV18

cdr3_aa: CASSLAGQRGGEQYF
cdr3_nt: TGTGCCAGCAGCTTAGCTGGGCAGAGAGGTGGCGAGCAGTACTTC
d_call: NA
cdr3_length: 15
j_call: TRBJ2-7
clone_size: NA
v_call: TRBV7-8

cdr3_aa: CATSPWGQGVVEQYF
cdr3_nt: TGTGCCACCAGCCCGTGGGGACAGGGGGTGGTCGAGCAGTACTTC
d_call: TRBD1
cdr3_length: 15
j_call: TRBJ2-7
clone_size: NA
v_call: TRBV15

cdr3_aa: CASSPLGGQSSYEQYF
cdr3_nt: TGCGCCAGCAGCCCCCTAGGGGGTCAAAGCTCCTACGAGCAGTACTTC
d_call: NA
cdr3_length: 16
j_call: TRBJ2-7
clone_size: NA
v_call: TRBV5-1

cdr3_aa: CASSRIQGGPVIYF
cdr3_nt: TGCGCCAGCAGCCGGATTCAGGGTGGGCCTGTGATTTACTTC
d_call: NA
cdr3_length: 14
j_call: TRBJ2-4
clone_size: NA
v_call: TRBV4-1

cdr3_aa: CASSLVFSRNTEAFF
cdr3_nt: TGTGCCAGCAGCTTAGTATTTAGCAGGAACACTGAAGCTTTCTTT
d_call: NA
cdr3_length: 15
j_call: TRBJ1-1
clone_size: NA
v_call: TRBV7-2

cdr3_aa: CASSIGPGTTRTEAFF
cdr3_nt: TGTGCCAGTAGTATCGGCCCCGGCACCACTAGGACTGAAGCTTTCTTT
d_call: NA
cdr3_length: 16
j_call: TRBJ1-1
clone_size: NA
v_call: TRBV19

cdr3_aa: CASSRTLDRSIYEQYF
cdr3_nt: TGTGCCAGCAGCCGGACTTTAGACAGGAGCATCTACGAGCAGTACTTC
d_call: NA
cdr3_length: 16
j_call: TRBJ2-7
clone_size: NA
v_call: TRBV5-6

cdr3_aa: CASRPGQGHEQYF
cdr3_nt: TGTGCCAGCAGGCCCGGACAGGGCCACGAGCAGTACTTC
d_call: TRBD1
cdr3_length: 13
j_call: TRBJ2-7
clone_size: NA
v_call: TRBV6-5

cdr3_aa: CASSYSGTSTDEQFF
cdr3_nt: TGTGCCAGCAGTTATTCCGGGACTAGTACCGATGAGCAGTTCTTC
d_call: TRBD2
cdr3_length: 15
j_call: TRBJ2-1
clone_size: once
v_call: TRBV6-5

cdr3_aa: CAIRQTGGTYEQYF
cdr3_nt: TGTGCCATCAGACAGACAGGGGGAACTTACGAGCAGTACTTC
d_call: TRBD1
cdr3_length: 14
j_call: TRBJ2-7
clone_size: NA
v_call: TRBV10-3

cdr3_aa: CASSINSYEQYF
cdr3_nt: TGTGCCAGTAGTATTAACAGCTACGAGCAGTACTTC
d_call: NA
cdr3_length: 12
j_call: TRBJ2-7
clone_size: NA
v_call: TRBV19

cdr3_aa: CASSQVADNTDTQYF
cdr3_nt: TGTGCCAGCAGCCAAGTTGCGGATAACACAGATACGCAGTATTTT
d_call: NA
cdr3_length: 15
j_call: TRBJ2-3
clone_size: NA
v_call: TRBV4-2

cdr3_aa: CASSEFGGNTGELFF
cdr3_nt: TGCGCCAGCAGTGAGTTCGGGGGGAACACCGGGGAGCTGTTTTTT
d_call: NA
cdr3_length: 15
j_call: TRBJ2-2
clone_size: NA
v_call: TRBV5-1

cdr3_aa: CASRPRVNYFGEKLFF
cdr3_nt: TGTGCCAGCAGACCCCGGGTTAATTACTTCGGTGAAAAACTGTTTTTT
d_call: NA
cdr3_length: 16
j_call: TRBJ1-4
clone_size: NA
v_call: TRBV27

cdr3_aa: CASSLGLSGNTIYF
cdr3_nt: TGCGCCAGCAGCTTGGGACTCTCTGGAAACACCATATATTTT
d_call: NA
cdr3_length: 14
j_call: TRBJ1-3
clone_size: NA
v_call: TRBV5-1

cdr3_aa: CASSALDGYEQYF
cdr3_nt: TGCGCCAGCAGTGCATTGGACGGCTACGAGCAGTACTTC
d_call: NA
cdr3_length: 13
j_call: TRBJ2-7
clone_size: NA
v_call: TRBV5-1

cdr3_aa: CSGGQETAGYTF
cdr3_nt: TGCAGCGGGGGACAGGAAACGGCTGGCTACACCTTC
d_call: TRBD1
cdr3_length: 12
j_call: TRBJ1-2
clone_size: NA
v_call: TRBV29-1

cdr3_aa: CASRNIAGSSYNEQFF
cdr3_nt: TGTGCCAGCAGAAATATAGCGGGGAGCTCCTACAATGAGCAGTTCTTC
d_call: TRBD2
cdr3_length: 16
j_call: TRBJ2-1
clone_size: NA
v_call: TRBV11-1

cdr3_aa: CASSLALWGSTDTQYF
cdr3_nt: TGTGCCAGCAGCTTAGCCCTCTGGGGTTCCACAGATACGCAGTATTTT
d_call: NA
cdr3_length: 16
j_call: TRBJ2-3
clone_size: NA
v_call: TRBV7-9

cdr3_aa: CASSLVPSKTYEQYF
cdr3_nt: TGTGCCAGCAGCTTAGTTCCGAGTAAAACCTACGAGCAGTACTTC
d_call: NA
cdr3_length: 15
j_call: TRBJ2-7
clone_size: NA
v_call: TRBV11-2